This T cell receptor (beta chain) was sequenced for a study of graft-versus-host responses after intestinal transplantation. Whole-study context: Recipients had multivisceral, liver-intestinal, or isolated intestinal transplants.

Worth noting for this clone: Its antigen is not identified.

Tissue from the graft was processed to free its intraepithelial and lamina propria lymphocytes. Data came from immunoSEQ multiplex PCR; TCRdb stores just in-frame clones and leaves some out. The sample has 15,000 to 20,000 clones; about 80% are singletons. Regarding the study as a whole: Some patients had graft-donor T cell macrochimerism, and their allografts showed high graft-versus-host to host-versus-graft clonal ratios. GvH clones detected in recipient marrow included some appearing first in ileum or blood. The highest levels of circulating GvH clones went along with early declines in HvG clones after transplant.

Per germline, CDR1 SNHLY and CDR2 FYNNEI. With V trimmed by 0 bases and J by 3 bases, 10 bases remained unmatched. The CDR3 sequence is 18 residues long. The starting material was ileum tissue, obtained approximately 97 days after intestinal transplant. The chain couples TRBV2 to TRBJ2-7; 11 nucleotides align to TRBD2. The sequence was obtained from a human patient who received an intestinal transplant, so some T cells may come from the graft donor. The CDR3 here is CASSEAGGGTSGSYEQYF. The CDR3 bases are TGTGCCAGCAGTGAAGCGGGGGGAGGTACTAGCGGGAGCTACGAGCAGTACTTC. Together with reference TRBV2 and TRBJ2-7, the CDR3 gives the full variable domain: EPEVTQTPSHQVTQMGQEVILRCVPISNHLYFYWYRQILGQKVEFLVSFYNNEISEKSEIFDDQFSVERPDGSNFTLKIRSTKLEDSAMYFCASSEAGGGTSGSYEQYFGPGTRLTVT.